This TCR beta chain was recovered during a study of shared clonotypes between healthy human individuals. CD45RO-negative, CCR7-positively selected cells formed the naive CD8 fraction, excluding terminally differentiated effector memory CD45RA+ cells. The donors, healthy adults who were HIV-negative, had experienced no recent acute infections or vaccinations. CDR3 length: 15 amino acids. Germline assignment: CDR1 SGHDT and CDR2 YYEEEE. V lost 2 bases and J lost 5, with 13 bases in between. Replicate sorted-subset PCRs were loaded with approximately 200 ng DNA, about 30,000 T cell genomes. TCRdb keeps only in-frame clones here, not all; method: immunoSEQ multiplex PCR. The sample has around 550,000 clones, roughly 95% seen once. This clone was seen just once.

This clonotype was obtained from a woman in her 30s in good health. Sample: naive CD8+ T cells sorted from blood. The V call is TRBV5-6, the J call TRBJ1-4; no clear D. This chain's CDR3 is CASSFNSVGNEKLFF. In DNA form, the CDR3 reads TGTGCCAGCAGCTTTAACTCGGTAGGGAATGAAAAACTGTTTTTT.